This T cell receptor beta chain was sequenced for a study of CD8 T cells in Susac syndrome. The TEMRA cells underwent FACS enrichment, while the CD8+ and CD4+ T cells underwent negative isolation. Random hexamers primed reverse transcription of about 0.5 to 1 ug RNA. An immunoSEQ multiplex PCR amplified TCR beta CDR3 over 54 Vbeta and 13 Jbeta. TCRdb reprocessed the immunoSEQ multiplex PCR reads with MiXCR, giving one entry per CDR3 protein. The sample includes 53,000 or so distinct CDR3 sequences, approximately 93% of them seen just once. The CDR3 is 14 amino acids. With V trimmed by 2 bases and J by 3 bases, 3 bases remained unmatched. Germline-derived CDR1 and CDR2 are MNHEY and SVGAGI.

V is TRBV6-5 and J is TRBJ2-5; TRBD1 agrees at 7 bases. The clonotype originates from a human donor in good health. The specimen was CD8+ T cells from PBMCs. The DNA for the CDR3 is TGTGCCAGCAGTTACCGGACAGGAAAAGAGACCCAGTACTTC. Its protein product is CASSYRTGKETQYF.